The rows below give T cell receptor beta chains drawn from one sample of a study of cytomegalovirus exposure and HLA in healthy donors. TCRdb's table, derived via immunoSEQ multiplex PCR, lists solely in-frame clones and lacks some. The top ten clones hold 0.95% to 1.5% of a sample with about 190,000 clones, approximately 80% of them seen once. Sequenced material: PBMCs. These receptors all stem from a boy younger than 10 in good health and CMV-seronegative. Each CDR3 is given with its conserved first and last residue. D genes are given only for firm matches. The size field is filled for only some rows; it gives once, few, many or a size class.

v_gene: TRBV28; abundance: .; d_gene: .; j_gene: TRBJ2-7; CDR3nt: TGTGCCAGCAGTCCAGCCCGTGAAGGGGGCTACGAGCAGTACTTC; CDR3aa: CASSPAREGGYEQYF
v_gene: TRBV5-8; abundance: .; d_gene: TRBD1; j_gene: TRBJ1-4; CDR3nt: TGTGCCAGCAGCTTCGGGACAGGGAATGAAAAACTGTTTTTT; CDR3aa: CASSFGTGNEKLFF
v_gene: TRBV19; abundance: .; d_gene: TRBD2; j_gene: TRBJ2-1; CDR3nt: TGTGCCAGTAGTATCTCGCGGGAGTTATTCCATGAGCAGTTCTTC; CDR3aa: CASSISRELFHEQFF
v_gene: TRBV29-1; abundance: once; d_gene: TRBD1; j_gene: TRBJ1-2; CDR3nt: TGCAGCGCCCGGGACAGCTATGGCTACACCTTC; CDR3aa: CSARDSYGYTF
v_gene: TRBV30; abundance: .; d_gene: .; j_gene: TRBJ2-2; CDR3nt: TGTGCCTGGAGTGCGGTGCGAGAGCTGTTTTTT; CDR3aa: CAWSAVRELFF
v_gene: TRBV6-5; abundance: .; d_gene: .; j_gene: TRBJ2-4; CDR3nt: TGTGCCAGCAGTCCTGCAGGCCTGGCCAAAAACATTCAGTACTTC; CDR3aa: CASSPAGLAKNIQYF
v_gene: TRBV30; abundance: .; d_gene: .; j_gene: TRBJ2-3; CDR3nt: TGTGCCTGGAGCCGGGACTGGAACACAGATACGCAGTATTTT; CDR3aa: CAWSRDWNTDTQYF
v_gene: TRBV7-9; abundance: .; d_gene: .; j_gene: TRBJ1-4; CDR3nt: TGTTCCAGCAGCTCCGCCAGCGCCAGGGGAGAAAAACTGTTTTTT; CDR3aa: CSSSSASARGEKLFF
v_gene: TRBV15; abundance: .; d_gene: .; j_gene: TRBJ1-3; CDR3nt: TGTGCCACCAGCAGGTCAGGGGAAGGAAACACCATATATTTT; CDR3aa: CATSRSGEGNTIYF
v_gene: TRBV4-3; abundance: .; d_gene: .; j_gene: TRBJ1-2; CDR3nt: TGCGCCAGCAGCCAAGATCGGGCAGGGGCCGGTCCAACCTATGGCTACACCTTC; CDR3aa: CASSQDRAGAGPTYGYTF